Listed below are T cell receptor beta chains from one sample, sequenced in a study of blood T cells in healthy people across ages. A single record per CDR3 protein comes from TCRdb applying MiXCR to the 5' RACE reads. The data contain 1.5 million to 2 million distinct CDR3 sequences, under 30% of them singletons. Material: blood. The source is a woman in her 30s in good health. Each CDR3 is given with its conserved first and last residue. D genes are given only for firm matches. Size tells how often a clone was seen (once, few, many) or the class of an expanded clone, and some rows leave it out.

.	11	TRBV7-2	TRBJ2-7	many	TGTGCCAGCAGCGCTTTCGGCGAGCAGTACTTC	CASSAFGEQYF
.	15	TRBV7-7	TRBJ2-5	.	TGTGCCAGCAGCTTAGGGGGGGATCGCGAAGAGACCCAGTACTTC	CASSLGGDREETQYF
.	14	TRBV28	TRBJ2-7	.	TGTGCCAGCAGTACCATGACCTCCTCCTACGAGCAGTACTTC	CASSTMTSSYEQYF
TRBD1	14	TRBV4-1	TRBJ2-7	.	TGCGCCAGCAGCCAAGACGACAGGGCCTACGAGCAGTACTTC	CASSQDDRAYEQYF
TRBD1	15	TRBV12-3/TRBV12-4	TRBJ1-2	.	TGTGCCAGCAGTTTACGGCAGGGGGCGGATGACGGCTACACCTTC	CASSLRQGADDGYTF
TRBD2	12	TRBV12-3/TRBV12-4	TRBJ2-7	.	TGTGCCAGCGCGGGGGAAACCTACGAGCAGTACTTC	CASAGETYEQYF
.	17	TRBV20-1	TRBJ2-7	many	TGCAGTGCTAGGGGGAAGTTAATTGAATGGGGGAGGAGAGAGCAGTACTTC	CSARGKLIEWGRREQYF
.	14	TRBV28	TRBJ1-1	few	TGTGCCAGCCAATGGAGGGGGTTTGGGACTGAAGCTTTCTTT	CASQWRGFGTEAFF
.	13	TRBV7-2	TRBJ2-7	.	TGTGCCAGCACCTTGGGTACTTTAGACGAGCAGTACTTC	CASTLGTLDEQYF
TRBD2	18	TRBV28	TRBJ2-7	few	TGTGCCAGCAGCCTCCCCCCGAGCGGGCCCTCTCGGGGGGGCGAGCAGTACTTC	CASSLPPSGPSRGGEQYF
.	15	TRBV5-6	TRBJ1-4	few	TGTGCCAGCAGCCTCCTGGGATTCCCGAATGAAAAACTGTTTTTT	CASSLLGFPNEKLFF
.	11	TRBV29-1	TRBJ2-3	many	TGCAGCGTTGAAGTGAGGGATACGCAGTATTTT	CSVEVRDTQYF
TRBD1	13	TRBV27	TRBJ1-5	.	TGTGCCAGCAGCGGACAGGGTTTTCAGCCCCGGCATTTT	CASSGQGFQPRHF
TRBD2	16	TRBV7-9	TRBJ2-7	many	TGTGCCAGCAGCCCACGGGGAGGTAGCGGGAACTACGAGCAGTACTTC	CASSPRGGSGNYEQYF
TRBD1	16	TRBV28	TRBJ2-1	.	TGTGCCAGCAGTTCCCCGGGACAGGGTGTCTGTGATGAGCAGTTCTTC	CASSSPGQGVCDEQFF
.	15	TRBV5-1	TRBJ2-2	few	TGCGCCAGCAGCTTGGAAGGGGTCGACACCGGGGAGCTGTTTTTT	CASSLEGVDTGELFF
.	14	TRBV6-1	TRBJ1-5	many	TGTGCCAGCGCAGGGGCATCCCGTAATCAGCCCCAGCATTTT	CASAGASRNQPQHF
.	13	TRBV24-1	TRBJ2-2	once	TGTGCCACCCAGGGGCCGAACACCGGGGAGCTGTTTTTT	CATQGPNTGELFF
.	15	TRBV12-3/TRBV12-4	TRBJ2-4	many	TGTGCCAGCAGTTTCGTCAGTCTAGCCAAAAACATTCAGTACTTC	CASSFVSLAKNIQYF
.	15	TRBV11-2	TRBJ2-5	few	TGTGCCAGCAGCTTAAGGGGCGGAAGCGGAGAGACCCAGTACTTC	CASSLRGGSGETQYF
.	14	TRBV2	TRBJ2-1	.	TGTGCCAGCAGTGAGGGGAAATCCTACAATGAGCAGTTCTTC	CASSEGKSYNEQFF
TRBD2	16	TRBV18	TRBJ2-3	few	TGTGCCAGCTCACCACCGGGGGGACTAGCAGCAGATACGCAGTATTTT	CASSPPGGLAADTQYF
.	15	TRBV9	TRBJ2-1	.	TGTGCCAGCAGCGTTTCTAGCGAATTATACAATGAGCAGTTCTTC	CASSVSSELYNEQFF
TRBD1	11	TRBV29-1	TRBJ1-2	many	TGCAGCGCACAGGGGCTCTATGGCTACACCTTC	CSAQGLYGYTF
.	13	TRBV20-1	TRBJ1-1	.	TGCAGTGCATGTCGGACGGGGAACACTGAAGCTTTCTTT	CSACRTGNTEAFF
.	15	TRBV3-1	TRBJ2-2	few	TGTGCCAGCAGCCCCTTGCAGGGGAACACCGGGGAGCTGTTTTTT	CASSPLQGNTGELFF
TRBD1	13	TRBV5-5	TRBJ1-1	.	TGTGCCAGCAGCGCATCCTTTGACAGGGTGGCTTTCTTT	CASSASFDRVAFF
.	14	TRBV5-5	TRBJ1-5	.	TGTGCCAGCAGCTTTGGGATAGACAATCAGCCCCAGCATTTT	CASSFGIDNQPQHF
.	11	TRBV20-1	TRBJ2-5	.	TGCAGTGGGTTGATTAAAGAGACCCAGTACTTC	CSGLIKETQYF
.	16	TRBV5-1	TRBJ1-2	.	TGCGCCAGCAGGTTGGGGGGCAAGGAAAGTCTGGATGGCTACACCTTC	CASRLGGKESLDGYTF
.	14	TRBV28	TRBJ1-3	.	TGTGCCAGCGGGGTCCCCGGACGCGGGGACACCATATATTTT	CASGVPGRGDTIYF
.	16	TRBV7-9	TRBJ2-5	few	TGTGCCAGCAGCTTAGGGACTAACCGAAGGGAAGAGACCCAGTACTTC	CASSLGTNRREETQYF
.	15	TRBV5-5	TRBJ2-1	.	TGTGCCAGCACCAAGCTCGGCCCCTCCTACAATGAGCAGTTCTTC	CASTKLGPSYNEQFF
TRBD2	15	TRBV6-4	TRBJ2-7	.	TGTGCCAGCCCTTCGGGACTAGCGGGAAGCTACGAGCAGTACTTC	CASPSGLAGSYEQYF
.	14	TRBV5-5	TRBJ2-5	many	TGTGCCAGCGCTTGGTCAGGGGAACAAGAGACCCAGTACTTC	CASAWSGEQETQYF
TRBD1	15	TRBV28	TRBJ2-1	many	TGTGCCAGCAGTTTAAGACAGGGGGCAGGGAATGAGCAGTTCTTC	CASSLRQGAGNEQFF
.	14	TRBV7-2	TRBJ2-1	many	TGTGCCAGCAGCTTAGCACTAGTGTATAATGAGCAGTTCTTC	CASSLALVYNEQFF
.	16	TRBV7-2	TRBJ2-3	.	TGTGCCAGCAGTTCGGAGGGGACCTGGGGTCCAGATACGCAGTATTTT	CASSSEGTWGPDTQYF
.	15	TRBV7-3	TRBJ2-1	many	TGTGCCAGCAGTCCCTCAGCGGGCTCCTACAATGAGCAGTTCTTC	CASSPSAGSYNEQFF
.	15	TRBV20-1	TRBJ1-2	.	TGCAGTACTAGAGCTGCCCGAGGAGCTAACTATGGCTACACATTC	CSTRAARGANYGYTF
.	14	TRBV20-1	TRBJ2-5	.	TGCAGTGCTTTCGGCTACGGTGTAAACAATGAGCAGTACTTC	CSAFGYGVNNEQYF